Below, 21 T cell receptor beta chains from the same sample are listed, as sequenced in a study of blood T cells in healthy people across ages. Primers used in a second PCR of about 6 to 11 cycles were a sample-barcoded 5' primer and a J-beta primer mix. Each CDR3 protein is one row after TCRdb ran MiXCR on the 5' RACE reads. The sample lists around 990,000 distinct CDR3 sequences; around two fifths were seen once. The sample taken for sequencing was blood. The origin of the receptors is a man younger than 35 in good health.

This rearrangement joins TRBV7-2 to TRBJ1-1, with D hard to call. Germline CDR1 reads SGHTA; CDR2 reads FQGNSA. Trimming pared 6 bases from V and 4 bases from J, leaving 15 bases between. This CDR3 comprises 14 residues. CDR3 loop: CASSSADLGTEAFF. In DNA form, the CDR3 reads TGTGCCAGCAGTTCGGCTGATTTGGGCACTGAAGCTTTCTTT.

This chain connects TRBV20-1 to TRBJ1-3; weak D call: TRBD1 (5 bases). The CDR3 extends over 15 amino acids. Germline assignment: CDR1 DFQATT and CDR2 SNEGSKA (reference sequence). Trimming removed 3 bases at V and 0 bases at J, with 12 bases between. CDR3 loop: CSASRGSASGNTIYF. Here the CDR3 DNA reads TGCAGTGCTAGTCGGGGGTCCGCCTCTGGAAACACCATATATTTT.

This clonotype has at least ten counts. This sequence joins TRBV4-2 and TRBJ1-5; D is possibly TRBD1 (6 bases). Germline CDR1 and CDR2: LGHNA and YNFKEQ. The CDR3 extends over 15 amino acids. Between the trimmed V and J ends, which lost 4 bases and 1 base, there was a span of 11 bases. Here the CDR3 reads CASSRRGESNQPQHF. In DNA form, the CDR3 reads TGTGCCAGCAGCCGTAGGGGGGAAAGCAATCAGCCCCAGCATTTT.

The chain has TRBV12-3 or TRBV12-4 and TRBJ2-7, with D perhaps matching TRBD2 (5 bases). V dropped 6 bases and J dropped 1 base, with 13 bases sitting between them. The CDR3 covers 14 residues. The chain's CDR3 is CASSPIGGSYEQYF. The DNA of the CDR3 is TGTGCCAGCAGCCCGATAGGAGGATCCTACGAGCAGTACTTC.

The chain recombines TRBV20-1 with TRBJ1-4, with D unresolved. The CDR3 extends over 15 amino acids. Germline CDR1 is DFQATT and CDR2 is SNEGSKA (reference sequence). Trimming took 3 bases from V and 2 from J, leaving 13 bases between them. This CDR3 is CSARAGGFTNEKLFF. The CDR3 DNA follows: TGCAGTGCTAGGGCCGGAGGGTTTACTAATGAAAAACTGTTTTTT.

The chain employs TRBV7-9 and TRBJ1-3; D remains unclear. Trimming left V 7 bases short and J 4 bases short, with 8 bases between. The CDR3 has 12 amino acids. CDR1 is SEHNR, CDR2 FQNEAQ, per germline (reference sequence). CDR3 nucleotide sequence: TGTGCCAGCACCCCGAGGGGAAACACCATATATTTT. It encodes CASTPRGNTIYF.

The chain links TRBV21-1 to TRBJ2-3; TRBD1 was called by the table and not checked on the DNA. TRBV21-1 is described as a pseudogene. The CDR3 extends over 15 amino acids. This CDR3 reads CASSKSNRGTDTQYF. The CDR3 nucleotides are TGTGCCAGCAGCAAGAGTAACAGGGGGACAGATACGCAGTATTTT.

This clonotype has only one observation. This chain's CDR3 is CASSERQGGGYEQYF. The CDR3 region has the DNA TGTGCCAGCAGTGAGCGTCAGGGAGGAGGATACGAGCAGTACTTC. The rearrangement links TRBV2 to TRBJ2-7; the D gene is possibly TRBD2 (6 bases). CDR3 length equals 15 residues. CDR1 is SNHLY and CDR2 is FYNNEI in the germline V gene. Between the trimmed V and J ends, which lost 3 bases and 4 bases, there was a span of 16 bases.

This clonotype was observed a handful of times. The genes are TRBV25-1 and TRBJ1-1, with D tentatively TRBD1 (6 bases). The germline V and J ends were trimmed by 10 bases and 0 bases, with 12 bases remaining between them. CDR1 and CDR2 from the germline V gene are MGHDK and SYGVNS. The length of the CDR3 is 13 residues. In DNA, the CDR3 is TGTGCCATCCTGGACAGATTGAACACTGAAGCTTTCTTT. Translating it yields CAILDRLNTEAFF.

There are many counts of this clonotype. The chain uses TRBV20-1 and TRBJ1-2; possibly TRBD1 for D (6 bases). The germline gives CDR1 DFQATT, CDR2 SNEGSKA (reference sequence). V lost 6 bases, J lost 5 bases, and 16 bases lay in between. CDR3 size: 13 residues. CDR3 in DNA: TGCAGTGCGACTACAGGGAAGGGGTATGGCTACACCTTC. It codes for CSATTGKGYGYTF.

The V and J genes are TRBV6-4 and TRBJ2-3; 9 nucleotides line up with TRBD2. The ends lost 5 bases at V and 2 bases at J; junction bases unmatched: 8. Germline CDR1 reads MRHNA; CDR2 reads SNTAGT. CDR3 length: 16 residues. DNA for the CDR3: TGTGCCAGCAGTTCATCTAGCGGGGTGGCCACAGATACGCAGTATTTT. Translating gives CASSSSSGVATDTQYF.

This chain joins TRBV12-3 or TRBV12-4 and TRBJ2-5; 11 bases match TRBD2. J was trimmed by 4 bases and V by 2 bases; bases with no gene match: 3. The CDR3 spans 15 residues. In DNA, the CDR3 is TGTGCCAGCAGTTTAAGACTAGCGGGGATAGAGACCCAGTACTTC. This gives the protein CASSLRLAGIETQYF.

This clonotype was picked up many times. This chain's CDR3 is CASSLVVRDDTQYF. CDR3 coding DNA: TGCGCCAGCAGCTTGGTTGTCAGGGATGATACGCAGTATTTT. The chain joins TRBV5-1 to TRBJ2-3; a possible D gene is TRBD1 (5 bases). The CDR3 has 14 amino acids. The V and J ends lost 0 bases and 6 bases respectively, with 11 bases between them. CDR1 is SGHRS and CDR2 is YFSETQ in the germline V gene.

This clonotype showed up just a few times. This chain links TRBV20-1 with TRBJ2-1; the D call may be TRBD1 or TRBD2 (5 bases each). There are 15 residues in the CDR3. In germline, CDR1 is DFQATT, CDR2 SNEGSKA (reference sequence). The ends were cut back, 0 bases at V and 9 bases at J, with 18 bases in the middle. Written as DNA, the CDR3 is TGCAGTGCTAGAGATAGGGCTAGCAGAGGGGTTGAGCAGTTCTTC. Translation: CSARDRASRGVEQFF.

The rearrangement links TRBV20-1 to TRBJ2-1; 8 bases match TRBD1. This CDR3 is 15 amino acids long. The junction had 15 bases not matched to a gene; V was cut back by 5 bases and J by 9 bases. Looked up from germline, CDR1 is DFQATT and CDR2 is SNEGSKA (reference sequence). In DNA, the CDR3 is TGCAGTGCTGATACAGGGGGTTGGGGGTCTACTGAGCAGTTCTTC. It specifies CSADTGGWGSTEQFF.

This clonotype came up a few times. The chain has TRBV6-1 and TRBJ2-5, with unresolved D. Germline-derived CDR1 and CDR2 are MNHNS and SASEGT. V was shortened by 5 bases and J by 3 bases, with 7 bases between the two germline ends. The CDR3 spans 12 residues. The CDR3 DNA is TGTGCCAGCAGTCCAGCGAAAGAGACCCAGTACTTC. As protein: CASSPAKETQYF.

This clonotype was detected only a few times. This chain uses TRBV4-3 with TRBJ1-1, with 7 bases lining up with TRBD1. This CDR3 comprises 15 residues. After removal of 1 base from V and 7 bases from J, the junction contained 9 bases not matched to a gene. Per the germline V gene, CDR1 is LGHNA and CDR2 is YSLEER. Written as DNA, the CDR3 is TGCGCCAGCAGCCAAGGCAGCGAAGGGGGCCGTGAAGCTTTCTTT. Translation: CASSQGSEGGREAFF.

This clonotype occurred a few times. CDR3 protein: CASSFQGPPLHF. The CDR3 coding sequence is TGCGCCAGCAGCTTCCAGGGTCCACCCCTCCACTTT. The genes are TRBV5-1 and TRBJ1-6; weak D call: TRBD1 (5 bases). Per germline, CDR1 SGHRS and CDR2 YFSETQ. The V and J ends lost 2 bases and 11 bases respectively, with 8 bases between them. There are 12 residues in the CDR3.

The chain is built from TRBV6-1 and TRBJ1-5, with a weak D call TRBD1 (6 bases). Germline V CDR1 and CDR2: MNHNS, SASEGT. The CDR3 sequence is 19 residues long. V lost 6 bases to trimming and J lost 1 base, with 25 bases between them. CDR3 loop: CASRSGTLGRTSSNQPQHF. The CDR3 DNA sequence: TGTGCCAGCAGGTCCGGGACACTTGGTAGGACCTCGAGCAATCAGCCCCAGCATTTT.

The genes are TRBV12-3 or TRBV12-4 and TRBJ2-2; D is ambiguous. The V and J ends lost 2 bases and 4 bases respectively, with 8 bases between them. This CDR3 region has 14 residues. Here the CDR3 DNA reads TGTGCCAGCAGTTTATACCAGACCACCGGGGAGCTGTTTTTT. Its translation is CASSLYQTTGELFF.

There are a few counts of this clonotype. V and J are TRBV20-1 and TRBJ1-5; no definite D call. The CDR3 is made up of 13 amino acids. Between the trimmed V and J ends, which lost 3 bases and 9 bases, there was a span of 15 bases. The germline gives CDR1 DFQATT, CDR2 SNEGSKA (reference sequence). The CDR3 loop is CSASLTSGGPQHF. Here the CDR3 DNA reads TGCAGTGCTAGTCTGACATCCGGAGGGCCCCAGCATTTT.